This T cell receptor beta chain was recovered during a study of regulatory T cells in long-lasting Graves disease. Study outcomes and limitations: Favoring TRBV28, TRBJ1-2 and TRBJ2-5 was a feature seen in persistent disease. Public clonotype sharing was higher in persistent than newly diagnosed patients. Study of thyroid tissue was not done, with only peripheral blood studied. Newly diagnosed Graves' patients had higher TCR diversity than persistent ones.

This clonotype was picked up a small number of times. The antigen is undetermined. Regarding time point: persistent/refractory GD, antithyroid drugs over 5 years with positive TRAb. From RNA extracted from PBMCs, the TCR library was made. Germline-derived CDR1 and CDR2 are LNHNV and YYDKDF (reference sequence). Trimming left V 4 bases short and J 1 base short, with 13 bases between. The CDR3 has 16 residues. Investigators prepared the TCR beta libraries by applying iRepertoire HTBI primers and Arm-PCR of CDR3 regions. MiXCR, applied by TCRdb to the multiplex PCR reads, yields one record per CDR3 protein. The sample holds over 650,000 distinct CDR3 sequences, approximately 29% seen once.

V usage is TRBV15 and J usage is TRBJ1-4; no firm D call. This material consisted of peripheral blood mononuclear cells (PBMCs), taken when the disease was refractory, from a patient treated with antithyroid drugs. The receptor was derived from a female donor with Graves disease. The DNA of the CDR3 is TGTGCCACCAGCAAATGGGTCATAGGAACTAATGAAAAACTGTTTTTT. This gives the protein CATSKWVIGTNEKLFF.